A single sample gave rise to the 2 T cell receptor beta chains below, sequenced in a study of tumor-infiltrating lymphocytes in primary liver carcinoma. Unsorted bulk tissue, roughly 20-34 mg of it, served as the source for co-extraction of RNA and DNA. A constant-region primer primed TCR beta cDNA synthesis from roughly 510 ng of total RNA. Modified slightly, ARM-PCR produced TCR beta libraries over three nested multiplex PCR rounds. Investigators reported that the first two PCR rounds, at 10 cycles each, used TRBV1-TRBV30 forward primers with a C-beta reverse primer. TCRdb used MiXCR to reprocess the multiplex PCR reads, holding one entry per CDR3 protein. This table has 44,000 or so distinct CDR3 sequences, less than 75% appearing once. Specimen: liver tumor tissue from sampling region 5. Subset meaning: tumor region T5, tumor centre. The receptors come from a man aged 35 to 55 with primary liver carcinoma and hepatitis B virus infection.

Turning to this clonotype: The CDR3 does not close with the conserved phenylalanine or tryptophan, likely indicating a read error. The chain carries TRBV12-3 or TRBV12-4 and TRBJ1-1, with TRBD1 as a possible D gene (5 bases). The length of the CDR3 is 13 residues. CDR3 coding DNA: TGTGCCAACAGTGAGGGGCAATCGGGTGAAGCTTTCATT. It codes for CANSEGQSGEAFI.

Remarks on this clonotype: No conserved phenylalanine or tryptophan ends this CDR3, so it is likely a read error. The V and J genes are TRBV11-2 and TRBJ1-3; maybe TRBD1 (6 bases). The CDR3 spans 14 residues. From germline, CDR1 is SGHAT and CDR2 FQNNGV. CDR3 coding DNA: TGTTCAAGCAGCCCCTCGACAGGAGGAAACACCATATATCTT. Protein sequence: CSSSPSTGGNTIYL.